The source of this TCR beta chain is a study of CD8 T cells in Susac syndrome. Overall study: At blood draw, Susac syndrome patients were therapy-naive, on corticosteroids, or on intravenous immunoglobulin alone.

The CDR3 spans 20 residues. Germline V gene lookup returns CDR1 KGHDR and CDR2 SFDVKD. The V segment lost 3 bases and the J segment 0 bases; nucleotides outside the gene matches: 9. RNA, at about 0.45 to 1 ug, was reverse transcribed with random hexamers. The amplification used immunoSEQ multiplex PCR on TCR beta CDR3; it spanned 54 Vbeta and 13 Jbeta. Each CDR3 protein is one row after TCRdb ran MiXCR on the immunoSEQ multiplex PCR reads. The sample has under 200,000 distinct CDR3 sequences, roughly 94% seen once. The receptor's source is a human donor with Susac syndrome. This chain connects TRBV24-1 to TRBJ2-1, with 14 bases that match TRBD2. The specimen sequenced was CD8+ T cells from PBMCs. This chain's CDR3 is CATSDPSGLAGASSYNEQFF. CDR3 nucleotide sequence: TGTGCCACCAGTGATCCATCGGGACTAGCGGGGGCAAGCTCCTACAATGAGCAGTTCTTC.